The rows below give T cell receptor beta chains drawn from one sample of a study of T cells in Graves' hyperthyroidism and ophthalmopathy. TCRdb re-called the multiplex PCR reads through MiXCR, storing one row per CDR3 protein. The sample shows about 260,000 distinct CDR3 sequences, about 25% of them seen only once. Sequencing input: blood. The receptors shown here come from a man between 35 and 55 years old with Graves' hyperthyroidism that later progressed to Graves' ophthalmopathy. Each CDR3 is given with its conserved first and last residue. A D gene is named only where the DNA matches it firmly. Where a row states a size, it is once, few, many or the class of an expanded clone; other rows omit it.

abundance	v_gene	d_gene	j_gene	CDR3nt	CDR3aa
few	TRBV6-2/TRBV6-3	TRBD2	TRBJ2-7	TGTGCCAGCAGTTACTCGGTCGGGCTAGCGGAGAGCTACGAGCAGTACTTC	CASSYSVGLAESYEQYF
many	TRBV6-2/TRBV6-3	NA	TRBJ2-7	TGTGCCACCGCGGCCGGGGGTCCCTACGAGCAGTACTTC	CATAAGGPYEQYF
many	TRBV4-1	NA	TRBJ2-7	TGCGCCAGCAGCCAAGATATCGTTCCGGACCCCTACGAGCAGTACTTC	CASSQDIVPDPYEQYF
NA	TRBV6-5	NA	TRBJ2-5	TGTGCCAGCAGTTACCAGGGCCCACTAAACCAAGAGACCCAGTACTTC	CASSYQGPLNQETQYF
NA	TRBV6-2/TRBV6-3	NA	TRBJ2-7	TGTGCCAGCAGTTACGGCCGAACTTACGAGCAGTACTTC	CASSYGRTYEQYF
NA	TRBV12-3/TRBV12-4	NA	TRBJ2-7	TGTGCCAGCAGTTCCGGGAGCGGCGAGCAGTACTTC	CASSSGSGEQYF
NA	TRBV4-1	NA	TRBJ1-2	TGCGCCAGCAGCCAAGTGGGGGTCTATGGCTACACCTTC	CASSQVGVYGYTF
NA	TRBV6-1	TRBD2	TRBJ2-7	TGTGCCAGCAGTGGACCCGGGACTAGCACCCACGAGCAGTACTTC	CASSGPGTSTHEQYF
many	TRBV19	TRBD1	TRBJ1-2	TGTGCCAGTAGTAGGGCAGGGGGTGGCTATGGCTACACCTTC	CASSRAGGGYGYTF
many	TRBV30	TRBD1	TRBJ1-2	TGTGCCTGGGGGGGGCGGACAGGGGGCGCATACTATGGCTACACCTTC	CAWGGRTGGAYYGYTF
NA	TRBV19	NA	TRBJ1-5	TGTGCCAGTAGCCACGGGCTAACCAATCAGCCCCAGCATTTT	CASSHGLTNQPQHF
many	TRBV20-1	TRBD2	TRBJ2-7	TGCAGTGCTCCCCGGACTAGCGGGGTACGATACGAGCAGTACTTC	CSAPRTSGVRYEQYF
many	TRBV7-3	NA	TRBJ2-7	TGTGCCAGCAAACTACTCTCCGGGACCGCCGCCTACGAGCAGTACTTC	CASKLLSGTAAYEQYF
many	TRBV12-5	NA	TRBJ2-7	TGTGCTAGTGGTCCCGGACAGTCCTACGAGCAGTACTTC	CASGPGQSYEQYF
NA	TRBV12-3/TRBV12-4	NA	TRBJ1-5	TGTGCCAGCAGTTTAATGGGACCCCAGCATTTT	CASSLMGPQHF
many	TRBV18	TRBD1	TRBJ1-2	TGTGCCAGCTCACCCGGGACAGATTCCTATGGCTACACCTTC	CASSPGTDSYGYTF
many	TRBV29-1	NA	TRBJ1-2	TGCAGCGTTGTTACCGGTGTCGCTGCTGGGGGGGGCTACACCTTC	CSVVTGVAAGGGYTF
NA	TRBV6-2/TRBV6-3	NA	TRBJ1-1	TGTGCCAGCGCGGCGGGGACTGAAGCTTTCTTT	CASAAGTEAFF
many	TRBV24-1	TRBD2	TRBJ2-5	TGTGCCACCAGTGATCGTAGCGGGCGGAGTCAAGAGACCCAGTACTTC	CATSDRSGRSQETQYF
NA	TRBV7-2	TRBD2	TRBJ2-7	TGTGCCAGCAGCTGGGAGCTCTCTAGCGGGAGGGAGCAGTACTTC	CASSWELSSGREQYF
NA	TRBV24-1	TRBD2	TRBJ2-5	TGTGCCACCCCCCTGGGACTAGCGGGAGGGCCAGCGGAGACCCAGTACTTC	CATPLGLAGGPAETQYF
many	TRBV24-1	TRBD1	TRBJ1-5	TGTGCCACCAGTGATTCCATTTTTACCGGGACAGGGACATGGGTATCTAATCAGCCCCAGCATTTT	CATSDSIFTGTGTWVSNQPQHF
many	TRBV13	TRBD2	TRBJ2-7	TGTGCCAGCAGCCCCGGACCTAAACTAGCGTTAGCCTACGAGCAGTACTTC	CASSPGPKLALAYEQYF
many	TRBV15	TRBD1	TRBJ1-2	TGTGCCACCAAGTCCCGGGACAGAGTCAACTATGGCTACACCTTC	CATKSRDRVNYGYTF
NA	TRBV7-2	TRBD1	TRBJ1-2	TGTGCCAGCAGCCCGAGGACAGGGCTAGGCTACACCTTC	CASSPRTGLGYTF
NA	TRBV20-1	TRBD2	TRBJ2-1	TGCAGTGCTAGCGCGGGAGGAAACAATGAGCAGTTCTTC	CSASAGGNNEQFF
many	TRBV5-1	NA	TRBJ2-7	TGCGCCAGCAGCTTGGCCGGTCGTCCGAGCTACGAGCAGTACTTC	CASSLAGRPSYEQYF
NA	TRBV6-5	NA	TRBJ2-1	TGTGCCAGCAGTTACACGGCGGGACACAATGAGCAGTTCTTC	CASSYTAGHNEQFF
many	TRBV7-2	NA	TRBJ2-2	TGTGCCAGCAGGTTCAAGGCCTACACCGGGGAGCTGTTTTTT	CASRFKAYTGELFF
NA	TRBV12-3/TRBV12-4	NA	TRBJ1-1	TGTGCCAGCAGTTTGCGAACAGGCCCCCAAGGGACTGAAGCTTTCTTT	CASSLRTGPQGTEAFF
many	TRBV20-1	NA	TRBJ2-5	TGCAGTGCTAGAAAATCCGCCAGCCAAGAGACCCAGTACTTC	CSARKSASQETQYF
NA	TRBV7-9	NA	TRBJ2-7	TGTGCCAGCAGTCCCTCGGTAGCGGCCTACGAGCAGTACTTC	CASSPSVAAYEQYF
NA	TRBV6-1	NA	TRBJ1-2	TGTGCCAGCAGTGAAAACGAGGCAGGGGATGGCTACACCTTC	CASSENEAGDGYTF
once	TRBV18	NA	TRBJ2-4	TGTGCCAGCTCACCGGCGTCCAAAAACATTCAGTACTTC	CASSPASKNIQYF
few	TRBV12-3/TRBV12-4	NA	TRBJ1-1	TGTGCCAGCAGTTTAGAATTTACTGAAGCTTTCTTT	CASSLEFTEAFF
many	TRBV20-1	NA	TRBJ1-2	TGCAGTGCTGGGCCAGGGTTCGGCTACACCTTC	CSAGPGFGYTF
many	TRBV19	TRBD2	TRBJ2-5	TGTGCCAGTAGTGCACTAGCGGGAGAAGAGACCCAGTACTTC	CASSALAGEETQYF
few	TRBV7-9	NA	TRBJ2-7	TGTGCCAGCAGCATGTTTGGGGGGCCCTACGAGCAGTACTTC	CASSMFGGPYEQYF
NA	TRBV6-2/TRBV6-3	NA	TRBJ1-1	TGTGCCAGCAGATCCGGGGGGGCGCGTTTGAACACTGAAGCTTTCTTT	CASRSGGARLNTEAFF
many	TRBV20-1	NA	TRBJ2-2	TGCAGTGCTAGATGGCAGTCCACCGGGGAGCTGTTTTTT	CSARWQSTGELFF
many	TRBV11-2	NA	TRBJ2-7	TGTGCCAGCAGCTTAGGTTTTGGGCAGGGCTACGAGCAGTACTTC	CASSLGFGQGYEQYF
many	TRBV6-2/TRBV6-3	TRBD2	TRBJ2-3	TGTGCCAGCAGTTACTCGACTAGCGGGGGCACAGATACGCAGTATTTT	CASSYSTSGGTDTQYF
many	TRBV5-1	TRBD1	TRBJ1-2	TGCGCCAGCAGCCAACAGACAGGGGAAAACTATGGCTACACCTTC	CASSQQTGENYGYTF
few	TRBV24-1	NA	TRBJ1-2	TGTGCCACCAGTGATCCTAGGCAGGATGGCTACACCTTC	CATSDPRQDGYTF
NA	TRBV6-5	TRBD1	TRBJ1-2	TGTGCCAGCAGTTCGGGACAGGAAAACTATGGCTACACCTTC	CASSSGQENYGYTF
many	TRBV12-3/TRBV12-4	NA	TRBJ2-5	TGTGCCAGCACCCAAGGGCCTAGGGAGACCCAGTACTTC	CASTQGPRETQYF
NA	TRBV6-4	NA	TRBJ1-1	TGTGCCAGCAAGGTCGCAGGGAGTAGCACTGAAGCTTTCTTT	CASKVAGSSTEAFF
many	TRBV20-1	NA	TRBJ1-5	TGCAGTGCCCCCTCTAGATGGGGGTGGGATCAGCCCCAGCATTTT	CSAPSRWGWDQPQHF
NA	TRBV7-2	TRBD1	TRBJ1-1	TGTGCCAGCAGTTTACAGGACAGGAAGAACACTGAAGCTTTCTTT	CASSLQDRKNTEAFF
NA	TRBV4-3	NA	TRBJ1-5	TGCGCCAGCAGCCAAGATGCAGCGAAGCAGCCCCAGCATTTT	CASSQDAAKQPQHF
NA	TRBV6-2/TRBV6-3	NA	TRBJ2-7	TGTGCCAGCAGCCAGGACTCGCCGTACGAGCAGTACTTC	CASSQDSPYEQYF
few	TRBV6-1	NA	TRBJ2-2	TGTGCCAGCAGACCCGGCGGGGAGCTGTTTTTT	CASRPGGELFF
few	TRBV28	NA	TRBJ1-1	TGTGCCAGCAGTTTATTTTACGGGAACACTGAAGCTTTCTTT	CASSLFYGNTEAFF
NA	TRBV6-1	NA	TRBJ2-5	TGTGCCAGCAGTGAAGGGGTCAGGGTACAGGAGGAGACCCAGTACTTC	CASSEGVRVQEETQYF
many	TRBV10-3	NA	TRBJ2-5	TGTGCCATCAGTGAGTCCCGGGTAGGGGAGACCCAGTACTTC	CAISESRVGETQYF